This T cell receptor beta chain was captured in a study of identical twins. A few counts support this clonotype. Via MiXCR, TCRdb re-called the 5' RACE reads, giving one row per CDR3 protein. The sample has 1.5 million to 2 million distinct CDR3 sequences; 25% to 35% are singletons. Germline V gene data show CDR1 as SEHNR and CDR2 as FQNEAQ (reference sequence). This CDR3 contains 15 residues. The V gene end was trimmed by 8 bases and the J gene end by 4 bases; junction bases not matched to a gene: 11. The chain joins TRBV7-9 to TRBJ2-3, with 8 bases fitting TRBD2. The source of this sequence is a newborn girl in good health. The sample was cord blood. The CDR3 is CASDKAAGGPDTQYF. DNA for the CDR3: TGTGCCAGCGATAAAGCGGCGGGGGGCCCAGATACGCAGTATTTT. Supplemented by reference TRBV7-9 and TRBJ2-3, the full variable domain reads DTGVSQNPRHKITKRGQNVTFRCDPISEHNRLYWYRQTLGQGPEFLTYFQNEAQLEKSRLLSDRFSAERPKGSFSTLEIQRTEQGDSAMYLCASDKAAGGPDTQYFGPGTRLTVL.